Shown below are 12 T cell receptor beta chains from a single sample sequenced in a study of blood T cell repertoires in COVID-19 (dated by TCRdb to the early 2020s). The protocol used for the library was the immunoSEQ multiplex PCR assay. The table was pulled from immuneACCESS by TCRdb, which kept in-frame rearrangements only. Such tables lose some clones; where checked, under half of the loss comes from unresolved V genes, and the rest has no known cause. The sample contains roughly 180,000 clones, around 77% of them found a single time. In total, the top ten clones hold 15% to 20% of the sample. Sequencing was done on a sample of peripheral blood. Source of these receptors: a man aged 60 to 75 with active or convalescent COVID-19.

The chain combines TRBV5-1 with TRBJ1-6; D possibly corresponds to TRBD1 (6 bases). From germline, CDR1 is SGHRS and CDR2 YFSETQ. The CDR3 is 13 residues long. V lost 7 bases and J 7 bases, leaving 12 bases between the germline ends. This chain's CDR3 is CASQGWGNSPLHF. The CDR3 DNA is TGCGCCAGCCAGGGGTGGGGAAATTCACCCCTCCACTTT.

The chain uses TRBV3-1 (or the pseudogene TRBV3-2) and TRBJ2-3, with D perhaps TRBD2 (7 bases). The CDR3 contains 14 residues. With 5 bases removed from V and 6 bases from J, the gap between germline ends came to 15 bases. From germline, CDR1 is LGHDT and CDR2 YNNKEL (reference sequence). Here the CDR3 DNA reads TGTGCCAGCAGCATTGCTGGGAGGGGGGATACGCAGTATTTT. Translated, it gives CASSIAGRGDTQYF.

The chain has TRBV27 and TRBJ1-6, with D unclear. CDR1 is MNHEY, CDR2 SMNVEV, per germline (reference sequence). V dropped 2 bases and J dropped 7 bases, with 9 bases sitting between them. The CDR3 has 14 residues. The CDR3 here is CASSLTSGNSPLHF. In nucleotides, the CDR3 is TGTGCCAGCAGTTTAACATCGGGAAATTCACCCCTCCACTTT.

The gene calls are TRBV9 and TRBJ2-7; D gene uncertain. This CDR3 region has 12 residues. The germline gives CDR1 SGDLS, CDR2 YYNGEE. V was trimmed by 3 bases and J by 5 bases, leaving 9 bases between them. DNA of the CDR3: TGTGCCAGCAGCGGACTTCGGAACGAGCAGTACTTC. Its protein product is CASSGLRNEQYF.

In this sample, this clone turned up a few times. V is TRBV7-2 and J is TRBJ1-5; D ambiguous. The V end was cut by 1 base, the J end by 8 bases, with 9 bases between. From germline, CDR1 is SGHTA and CDR2 FQGNSA. This CDR3 is built from 13 residues. The CDR3 region is CASSLDFVEPQHF. DNA for the CDR3: TGTGCCAGCAGCTTAGATTTTGTAGAGCCCCAGCATTTT.

A few counts support this clone. The V and J genes are TRBV25-1 and TRBJ1-5; 9 bases match TRBD1. The CDR3 contains 18 residues. Unmatched junction bases numbered 12, after V lost 4 bases and J lost 2 bases. The germline gives CDR1 MGHDK, CDR2 SYGVNS. CDR3 bases: TGTGCCAGCAGTGGGAAGGACAGGGGTGATACGGGCAATCAGCCCCAGCATTTT. It specifies CASSGKDRGDTGNQPQHF.

This chain uses TRBV30 with TRBJ2-1; maybe TRBD2 (5 bases). This CDR3 contains 13 residues. Trimming stripped 6 bases from V and 1 base from J, with 10 bases between. Germline V gene lookup returns CDR1 GTSNPN and CDR2 SVGIG (reference sequence). CDR3 residues: CACRLPSYNEQFF. For the CDR3, the DNA is TGTGCCTGCCGACTACCTTCCTACAATGAGCAGTTCTTC.

This clone was counted between two and nine times. The chain uses TRBV30 and TRBJ1-6, with 12 bases matching TRBD1. V trimming: 3 bases; J trimming: 6 bases; junction bases outside the gene matches: 3. The CDR3 has 15 residues. Germline V lookup: CDR1 GTSNPN, CDR2 SVGIG (reference sequence). CDR3: CAWSGDRGLNSPLHF. The CDR3 DNA follows: TGTGCCTGGAGCGGGGACAGGGGGCTTAATTCACCCCTCCACTTT.

The chain is built from TRBV5-6 and TRBJ2-5; 10 bases line up with TRBD2. The CDR3 runs 16 residues. Germline loops: CDR1 SGHDT, CDR2 YYEEEE. Germline trimming cut 2 bases from V and 4 bases from J; bases unmatched to any gene: 8. The CDR3 reads CASSFLAGAFGETQYF. DNA of the CDR3: TGTGCCAGCAGCTTCCTAGCGGGAGCCTTCGGAGAGACCCAGTACTTC.

The rearrangement joins TRBV30 to TRBJ1-1; 7 bases are a match to TRBD1. Germline-derived CDR1 and CDR2 are GTSNPN and SVGIG (reference sequence). V trimming: 2 bases; J trimming: 4 bases; junction bases outside the gene matches: 4. This CDR3 is built from 13 residues. The CDR3 protein is CAWSFTGVTEAFF. Here the CDR3 DNA reads TGTGCCTGGAGTTTCACAGGGGTCACTGAAGCTTTCTTT.

The gene calls are TRBV28 and TRBJ2-2, with 10 positions matching TRBD2. The CDR3 spans 14 residues. Germline values: CDR1 MDHEN, CDR2 SYDVKM. Trimming at V came to 5 bases and at J to 15 bases, leaving 12 bases not matched to a gene. CDR3: CASSPSGRVGWVFF. The CDR3 DNA sequence: TGTGCCAGCAGTCCGAGCGGGAGGGTTGGATGGGTGTTTTTT.

The gene calls are TRBV7-9 and TRBJ2-5, with 7 positions matching TRBD1. V shed 1 base and J 2 bases; nucleotides not matched to a gene: 4. The length of the CDR3 is 15 residues. From germline, CDR1 is SEHNR and CDR2 FQNEAQ (reference sequence). CDR3 coding DNA: TGTGCCAGCAGCTTAGGTACGGGACAGCAAGAGACCCAGTACTTC. Protein product: CASSLGTGQQETQYF.